A single sample is the source of the 16 T cell receptor beta chains below, sequenced in a study of CD8 T cells in ankylosing spondylitis. TCRdb processed the 5' RACE reads anew with MiXCR; each CDR3 protein has one entry. The sample shows under 200,000 distinct CDR3 sequences, around a tenth of them seen only once. The sample was blood, either unsorted or a sorted T cell fraction (not recorded which). The source of these receptors is a female donor with ankylosing spondylitis or in good health (not recorded which).

J is TRBJ1-1 and V is TRBV27; D might be TRBD1 (5 bases). V was clipped by 3 bases and J by 1 base, with 9 bases between them. Germline CDR1 reads MNHEY; CDR2 reads SMNVEV (reference sequence). The CDR3 sequence is 14 residues long. The CDR3: CASSFTGGNTEAFF. CDR3 bases: TGTGCCAGCAGTTTCACCGGGGGGAACACTGAAGCTTTCTTT.

The V call is TRBV5-5, the J call TRBJ2-1; D is uncertain. CDR3 length equals 16 residues. V dropped 7 bases and J dropped 3 bases, with 20 bases sitting between them. CDR1 and CDR2 (germline): SGHKS, YYEKEE (reference sequence). In DNA form, the CDR3 reads TGTGCCAGCGGATTGCTGAACCCCCTCTTCTACAATGAGCAGTTCTTC. Protein sequence: CASGLLNPLFYNEQFF.

This chain joins TRBV7-9 and TRBJ2-7; no reliable D call. Germline V gene sequence: CDR1 SEHNR, CDR2 FQNEAQ (reference sequence). The CDR3 is 13 amino acids. V lost 1 base to trimming and J lost 2 bases, with 6 bases between them. The CDR3 region has the DNA TGTGCCAGCAGCTTAGGTGGCCCCTACGAGCAGTACTTC. Translated, it gives CASSLGGPYEQYF.

The chain carries TRBV4-1 and TRBJ2-7, with TRBD1 matching over 7 bases. J lost 6 bases, V lost 3 bases, and 11 bases had no gene match. CDR3 length: 15 residues. CDR1 and CDR2 (germline): MGHRA, YSYEKL. The CDR3 coding sequence is TGCGCCAGCAGCCACATGACAGGGAATCTAGGCGAGCAGTACTTC. Amino acids: CASSHMTGNLGEQYF.

The table lists this clonotype with a few counts. The gene calls are TRBV9 and TRBJ2-1; TRBD2 matches 8 bases. V lost 1 base to trimming and J lost 9 bases; unmatched junction nucleotides: 9. The CDR3 has 15 residues. Germline CDR1 reads SGDLS; CDR2 reads YYNGEE. CDR3 protein: CASSVSGSGSSEQFF. CDR3 in DNA: TGTGCCAGCAGCGTAAGCGGGAGTGGGTCGAGTGAGCAGTTCTTC.

This clonotype was observed many times. The chain is built from TRBV5-6 and TRBJ2-1; D is perhaps TRBD1 or TRBD2 (5 bases each). Trimming pared 3 bases from V and 7 bases from J, leaving 11 bases between. Per germline, CDR1 SGHDT and CDR2 YYEEEE. CDR3 length equals 13 residues. The CDR3 reads CASSSSWGNEQFF. The CDR3 nucleotides read TGTGCCAGCAGCTCCTCCTGGGGGAATGAGCAGTTCTTC.

This clonotype was detected ten times or more. This chain links TRBV7-8 with TRBJ1-5; weak D call: TRBD1 (6 bases). CDR1 SGHVS and CDR2 FQNEAQ come from the germline V gene. There are 14 residues in the CDR3. With 7 bases removed from V and 7 bases from J, the gap between germline ends came to 17 bases. The CDR3 here is CASTIGGFGQPQHF. DNA of the CDR3: TGTGCCAGCACCATAGGGGGATTCGGGCAGCCCCAGCATTTT. Together with reference TRBV7-8 and TRBJ1-5, the CDR3 gives the full variable domain: GAGVSQSPRYKVAKRGQDVALRCDPISGHVSLFWYQQALGQGPEFLTYFQNEAQLDKSGLPSDRFFAERPEGSVSTLKIQRTQQEDSAVYLCASTIGGFGQPQHFGDGTRLSIL.

With respect to this clonotype: The germline gene is not matched at one end of the junction; a read error may be the cause. V usage is TRBV20-1 and J usage is TRBJ2-2, with TRBD2 matching over 9 bases. This CDR3 spans 18 amino acids. CDR1 DFQATT and CDR2 SNEGSKA come from the germline V gene (reference sequence). DNA of the CDR3: TGCTGTGCTAGAGGCCCGATTACTAGCGGGTCGAACACCGGGGAGCTGTTTTTT. Protein product: CCARGPITSGSNTGELFF.

This clonotype has a handful of counts. The chain joins TRBV6-5 to TRBJ2-5; D perhaps matches TRBD1 (5 bases). V was pared by 3 bases and J by 1 base, with 6 bases between. The CDR3 runs 13 residues. Germline V gives CDR1 MNHEY, CDR2 SVGAGI. The DNA of the CDR3 is TGTGCCAGCAGTTATGACAGCCAAGAGACCCAGTACTTC. Translated, it gives CASSYDSQETQYF.

This clonotype was counted many times. The CDR3 region is CASGFTPGQDYEQYF. The CDR3 DNA follows: TGTGCTAGTGGTTTTACCCCGGGACAGGACTACGAGCAGTACTTC. The rearrangement joins TRBV12-5 to TRBJ2-7; 8 bases fit TRBD1. CDR3 length equals 15 residues. V lost 3 bases, J lost 3 bases, and 7 bases stayed unmatched. Germline values: CDR1 LGHNT, CDR2 FRNRAP.

This clonotype was detected ten times or more. The V gene is TRBV7-9, the J gene TRBJ2-7, with 8 nucleotides matching TRBD1. Trimming at V came to 4 bases and at J to 0 bases, leaving 5 bases not matched to a gene. This CDR3 comprises 15 residues. CDR1 and CDR2 (germline): SEHNR, FQNEAQ (reference sequence). CDR3 residues: CASSSPTGGSYEQYF. As DNA, the CDR3 is TGTGCCAGCAGCTCACCCACAGGGGGCTCCTACGAGCAGTACTTC.

This clonotype was seen a few times. V is TRBV5-5 and J is TRBJ2-5; D not resolved. The length of the CDR3 is 13 residues. Trimming shortened V by 2 bases and J by 0 bases, and 5 bases separated the two germline ends. Looked up from germline, CDR1 is SGHKS and CDR2 is YYEKEE (reference sequence). CDR3 coding DNA: TGTGCCAGCAGCTTTTGGGACCAAGAGACCCAGTACTTC. Amino acid sequence: CASSFWDQETQYF.

The chain recombines TRBV4-2 with TRBJ2-7; 9 positions match TRBD1. The J segment lost 7 bases and the V segment lost 7 bases, leaving 2 bases of the junction unmatched. The V gene's germline CDR1 is LGHNA and CDR2 YNFKEQ. This CDR3 has 11 amino acids. CDR3 in amino acids: CASTGQGEQYF. In nucleotides, the CDR3 is TGTGCCAGCACGGGACAGGGTGAGCAGTACTTC.

This clonotype was counted many times. The gene calls are TRBV29-1 and TRBJ1-2; 9 nucleotides agree with TRBD1. V trimming: 6 bases; J trimming: 5 bases; junction bases outside the gene matches: 13. Germline V gene data show CDR1 as SQVTM and CDR2 as ANQGSEA. The CDR3 extends over 15 amino acids. The CDR3 DNA is TGCAGCGTCATCACGGGACAGGGTAGTTTGTATGGCTACACCTTC. It is translated as CSVITGQGSLYGYTF. The full variable domain, rest sourced from reference TRBV29-1 and TRBJ1-2, is SAVISQKPSRDICQRGTSLTIQCQVDSQVTMMFWYRQQPGQSLTLIATANQGSEATYESGFVIDKFPISRPNLTFSTLTVSNMSPEDSSIYLCSVITGQGSLYGYTFGSGTRLTVV.

The CDR3 loop is CASSFSSSYNEQFF. CDR3 bases: TGTGCCAGCAGTTTCTCGAGCTCCTACAATGAGCAGTTCTTC. This rearrangement joins TRBV28 to TRBJ2-1, with D hard to call. Germline lookup yields CDR1 MDHEN and CDR2 SYDVKM. V gave up 3 bases and J gave up 0 bases, with 6 bases separating them. The CDR3 covers 14 residues.

This clonotype was observed a few times. This rearrangement joins TRBV20-1 to TRBJ2-1; 7 nucleotides align to TRBD1. The CDR3 contains 15 residues. Germline CDR1 and CDR2: DFQATT and SNEGSKA (reference sequence). This chain's CDR3 is CRPLLRDRAYNEQFF. The CDR3 DNA reads as TGCAGACCCCTCCTCCGGGACAGAGCTTACAATGAGCAGTTCTTC.